The rows below give T cell receptor beta chains drawn from one sample of a study of post-analysis software for immune sequencing data. TCRdb passed the PCR reads through MiXCR, listing each CDR3 protein once. The data hold 650,000 to 850,000 distinct CDR3 sequences, with approximately 53% observed a single time. Input material: blood. The receptors were sampled from a girl aged 10 to 17 with multiple sclerosis. Each CDR3 is given with its conserved first and last residue. A D gene is named only where the DNA matches it firmly. Clone size is stated in some rows and not others, as once, few, many or a class when expanded.

j_gene,abundance,len,d_gene,v_gene,CDR3nt,CDR3aa
TRBJ2-5,few,14,.,TRBV11-3,TGTGCCAGCAGCATAAGCGAGGGAACGGGAGAGCAGTACTTC,CASSISEGTGEQYF
TRBJ1-2,.,13,.,TRBV4-1,TGCGCCAGCAGCCAAAAAGGGAGGGTTGGCTACACCTTC,CASSQKGRVGYTF
TRBJ2-7,.,17,.,TRBV3-1,TGTGCCAGCAGTTTAAGGGGGCGGGCGGGAACTTACTACGAGCAGTACTTC,CASSLRGRAGTYYEQYF
TRBJ2-1,.,13,.,TRBV20-1,TGCAGTGCCCAGAAATTAGAATACAATGAGCAGTTCTTC,CSAQKLEYNEQFF
TRBJ2-3,.,16,TRBD2,TRBV7-2,TGTGCCAGCAGCTTAGGGGGACTAGCGAGTGCAGATACGCAGTATTTT,CASSLGGLASADTQYF
TRBJ2-1,.,13,.,TRBV7-2,TGTGCCAGCAGCGAGAGGATCAATAATGAGCAGTTCTTC,CASSERINNEQFF
TRBJ1-2,.,15,TRBD1,TRBV6-6,TGTGCCAGCAGTTACTCGCAACAGGGGGTGCGTGGCTACACCTTC,CASSYSQQGVRGYTF
TRBJ2-7,.,15,TRBD1,TRBV9,TGTGCCAGCAGCGTAGAGGGACAGGGCCACTACGAGCAGTACTTC,CASSVEGQGHYEQYF
TRBJ2-3,.,14,TRBD2,TRBV20-1,TGCAGTGCTAGAGAATTACTAGCGTCAGATACGCAGTATTTT,CSARELLASDTQYF
TRBJ2-3,.,14,TRBD2,TRBV20-1,TGCAGTGCTCCGACTAGCGCAAGCACAGATACGCAGTATTTT,CSAPTSASTDTQYF
TRBJ2-5,once,15,TRBD2,TRBV3-1,TGTGCCAGCAGTCAAGCGCCGGGACTAGGGGGGACCCAGTACTTC,CASSQAPGLGGTQYF
TRBJ2-3,.,15,.,TRBV7-2,TGTGCCAGCAGCTTAGCGGGGGGTAAGGCAGATACGCAGTATTTT,CASSLAGGKADTQYF
TRBJ2-7,.,16,.,TRBV20-1,TGCAGTGCTAGAGGGGGCAGGTTGCGGGGATCCTACGAGCAGTACTTC,CSARGGRLRGSYEQYF
TRBJ2-1,.,13,.,TRBV3-1,TGTGCCAGCAGCCAAGATCTTGTCAATGAGCAGTTCTTC,CASSQDLVNEQFF
TRBJ1-5,few,14,TRBD1,TRBV5-1,TGCGCCAGCAGCTCGGGACAGGGGACTCAGCCCCAGCATTTT,CASSSGQGTQPQHF
TRBJ2-1,.,14,.,TRBV29-1,TGCAGCGTGAACGGCGGTCCGGGGAGGAATGAGCAGTTCTTC,CSVNGGPGRNEQFF